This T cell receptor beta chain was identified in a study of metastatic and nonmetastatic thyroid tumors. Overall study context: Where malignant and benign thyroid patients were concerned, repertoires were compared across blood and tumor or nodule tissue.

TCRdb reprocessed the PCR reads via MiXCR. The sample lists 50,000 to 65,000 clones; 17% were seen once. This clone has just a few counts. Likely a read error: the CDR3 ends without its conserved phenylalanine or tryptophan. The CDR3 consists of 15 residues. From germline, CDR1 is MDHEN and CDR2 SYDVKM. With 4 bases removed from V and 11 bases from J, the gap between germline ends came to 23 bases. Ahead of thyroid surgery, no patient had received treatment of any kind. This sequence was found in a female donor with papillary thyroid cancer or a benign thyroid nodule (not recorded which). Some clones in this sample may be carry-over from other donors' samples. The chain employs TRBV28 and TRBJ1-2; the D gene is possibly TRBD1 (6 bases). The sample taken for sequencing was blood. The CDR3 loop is CASSSLIQGLSSYTL. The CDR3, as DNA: TGTGCCAGCAGTTCATTAATACAGGGTCTGTCGTCGTACACCTTA.